The 27 T cell receptor beta chains reported below all come from one sample, sequenced in a study of CD8+ T cells in alopecia areata. Investigators isolated RNA and reverse transcribed it into cDNA to act as the sequencing template. Profiled with immunoSEQ multiplex PCR; TCRdb holds only in-frame clones, not every one. The sample holds some 180,000 clones, roughly 53% seen once. Treatment in this sample: oral pan-JAK inhibitor, 5-10 mg twice daily. The sample was CD8+ T cells sorted from blood, taken at week 24, from a patient treated with tofacitinib. Source of these receptors: a human donor with alopecia areata.

The V gene is TRBV5-1, the J gene TRBJ2-7; 8 nucleotides match TRBD1. Unmatched junction bases numbered 15, after V lost 2 bases and J lost 5 bases. The CDR3 is made up of 17 amino acids. Germline assignment: CDR1 SGHRS and CDR2 YFSETQ. DNA for the CDR3: TGCGCCAGCAGCTTCCTCCCCTCTCTGGCCAGGGGGCACGAGCAGTACTTC. Its protein product is CASSFLPSLARGHEQYF. The full variable domain, completed using reference TRBV5-1 and TRBJ2-7, is KAGVTQTPRYLIKTRGQQVTLSCSPISGHRSVSWYQQTPGQGLQFLFEYFSETQRNKGNFPGRFSGRQFSNSRSEMNVSTLELGDSALYLCASSFLPSLARGHEQYFGPGTRLTVT.

CDR3 residues: CAWNRGWGEQFF. CDR3 DNA: TGTGCCTGGAATCGAGGATGGGGTGAGCAGTTCTTC. This rearrangement joins TRBV30 to TRBJ2-1; D is unresolved. CDR1 is GTSNPN, CDR2 SVGIG, per germline (reference sequence). Between the trimmed V and J ends, which lost 4 bases and 9 bases, there was a span of 13 bases. The CDR3 runs 12 residues. The whole variable domain, filled in from reference TRBV30 and TRBJ2-1, reads SQTIHQWPATLVQPVGSPLSLECTVEGTSNPNLYWYRQAAGRGLQLLFYSVGIGQISSEVPQNLSASRPQDRQFILSSKKLLLSDSGFYLCAWNRGWGEQFFGPGTRLTVL.

The chain's CDR3 is CASSFPAGSGNSPLHF. The CDR3 region has the DNA TGTGCCAGCAGTTTCCCCGCAGGGAGTGGTAATTCACCCCTCCACTTT. The chain carries TRBV28 and TRBJ1-6; perhaps TRBD1 as D (5 bases). Trimming stripped 3 bases from V and 6 bases from J, with 15 bases between. The germline V gene encodes CDR1 MDHEN and CDR2 SYDVKM. The CDR3 totals 16 residues. Supplemented by reference TRBV28 and TRBJ1-6, the full variable domain reads DVKVTQSSRYLVKRTGEKVFLECVQDMDHENMFWYRQDPGLGLRLIYFSYDVKMKEKGDIPEGYSVSREKKERFSLILESASTNQTSMYLCASSFPAGSGNSPLHFGNGTRLTVT.

In this sample, this clone turned up once. The chain couples TRBV2 to TRBJ2-7; tentative D call: TRBD1 (7 bases). The V end lost 2 bases, the J end lost 5 bases, and 13 bases lay between the germline ends. Germline V gene lookup returns CDR1 SNHLY and CDR2 FYNNEI. The CDR3 spans 14 residues. CDR3 DNA sequence: TGTGCCAGCAGTGAATACAGCAGGGGGGACGAGCAGTACTTC. Protein product: CASSEYSRGDEQYF.

This clone was picked up a small number of times. This sequence joins TRBV29-1 and TRBJ2-3; TRBD1 is a possible D gene (5 bases). The CDR3 consists of 14 residues. V was pared by 6 bases and J by 0 bases, with 13 bases between. Per the germline V gene, CDR1 is SQVTM and CDR2 is ANQGSEA. The CDR3 DNA sequence: TGCAGCGTGGTAAACAGGAAAAGCACAGATACGCAGTATTTT. This sequence encodes CSVVNRKSTDTQYF.

This clone was observed a few times. V is TRBV5-6 and J is TRBJ1-1, with TRBD1 matching 7 bases. This CDR3 is 13 amino acids long. J was trimmed by 7 bases and V by 2 bases; bases with no gene match: 5. In germline, CDR1 is SGHDT, CDR2 YYEEEE. Here the CDR3 reads CASSFGTANEAFF. As DNA, the CDR3 is TGTGCCAGCAGCTTCGGGACAGCTAATGAAGCTTTCTTT.

The chain combines TRBV7-3 with TRBJ2-3; no reliable D call. CDR1 and CDR2 (germline): SGHTA, FQGTGA. This CDR3 has 13 amino acids. V lost 5 bases, J lost 6 bases, and 12 bases lay in between. The CDR3 loop is CASSQWFGDTQYF. CDR3 DNA: TGTGCCAGCAGCCAATGGTTTGGCGATACGCAGTATTTT. The full variable domain, with the rest looked up from reference TRBV7-3 and TRBJ2-3, is GAGVSQTPSNKVTEKGKYVELRCDPISGHTALYWYRQSLGQGPEFLIYFQGTGAADDSGLPNDRFFAVRPEGSVSTLKIQRTERGDSAVYLCASSQWFGDTQYFGPGTRLTVL.

The chain carries TRBV6-5 and TRBJ2-7, with TRBD1 matching 10 bases. The CDR3 contains 14 residues. V shed 3 bases, J shed 5 bases, and the junction held 4 bases outside the gene matches. CDR1 is MNHEY and CDR2 is SVGAGI in the germline V gene. CDR3 DNA sequence: TGTGCCAGCAGTTATAGTGGGACAGGGGACGAGCAGTACTTC. Its translation is CASSYSGTGDEQYF.

The chain links TRBV27 to TRBJ1-5; D unresolved. With 5 bases removed from V and 1 base from J, the gap between germline ends came to 12 bases. The CDR3 spans 15 residues. Germline assignment: CDR1 MNHEY and CDR2 SMNVEV (reference sequence). The CDR3 DNA follows: TGTGCCAGCAGTCCCAGACTGAGGAGCAATCAGCCCCAGCATTTT. Residues: CASSPRLRSNQPQHF.

The V gene is TRBV7-9, the J gene TRBJ1-1; TRBD1 aligns across 9 bases. J was trimmed by 3 bases and V by 5 bases; bases with no gene match: 13. Per germline, CDR1 SEHNR and CDR2 FQNEAQ (reference sequence). The CDR3 is 17 amino acids. CDR3 sequence: CASSASGTGWADTEAFF. Written as DNA, the CDR3 is TGTGCCAGCAGCGCCTCCGGGACAGGGTGGGCGGACACTGAAGCTTTCTTT.

The rearrangement joins TRBV29-1 to TRBJ1-2, with D maybe TRBD1 (5 bases). The CDR3 totals 14 residues. Germline V gene data show CDR1 as SQVTM and CDR2 as ANQGSEA. Trimming took 7 bases from V and 4 from J, leaving 19 bases between them. CDR3 loop: CSADMPGTSYGYTF. DNA for the CDR3: TGCAGCGCTGATATGCCCGGGACGAGCTATGGCTACACCTTC.

The chain couples TRBV19 to TRBJ1-1; the match to TRBD1 covers 7 bases. The ends lost 6 bases at V and 0 bases at J; junction bases unmatched: 4. The CDR3 is made up of 14 amino acids. CDR1 is LNHDA and CDR2 is SQIVND in the germline V gene (reference sequence). The CDR3 spells CASSLQGLNTEAFF. The CDR3 DNA reads TGTGCCAGTAGCCTACAGGGGTTGAACACTGAAGCTTTCTTT.

The rearrangement uses TRBV18 and TRBJ2-3; 14 nucleotides align to TRBD2. CDR3 length equals 19 residues. The ends lost 2 bases at V and 6 bases at J; junction bases unmatched: 13. Per the germline V gene, CDR1 is KGHSH and CDR2 is LQKENI. CDR3 in amino acids: CASSPWEGTSGGDFDTQYF. CDR3 DNA: TGTGCCAGCTCACCATGGGAAGGGACTAGCGGGGGAGACTTCGATACGCAGTATTTT.

V gene TRBV25-1 combines with J gene TRBJ1-6, with 9 bases that match TRBD1. This CDR3 region has 16 residues. Unmatched junction bases numbered 9, after V lost 4 bases and J lost 8 bases. The germline V gene has CDR1 MGHDK and CDR2 SYGVNS. The CDR3 loop reads CASSGGQGFSDSPLHF. The DNA for the CDR3 is TGTGCCAGCAGTGGGGGACAGGGCTTTTCTGATTCACCCCTCCACTTT.

This chain connects TRBV13 to TRBJ1-1, with D perhaps matching TRBD1 (5 bases). Germline values: CDR1 PRHDT, CDR2 FYEKMQ (reference sequence). V lost 3 bases and J 5 bases, leaving 13 bases between the germline ends. The CDR3 totals 14 residues. The CDR3 region is CASSFGGGGTEAFF. The CDR3 DNA sequence: TGTGCCAGCAGCTTTGGGGGTGGTGGGACTGAAGCTTTCTTT.

The chain recombines TRBV29-1 with TRBJ1-2; no reliable D call. V was cut by 4 bases and J by 7 bases, with 4 bases left in between. The germline V gene has CDR1 SQVTM and CDR2 ANQGSEA. This CDR3 region has 9 residues. CDR3 residues: CSVGGGYTF. CDR3 DNA sequence: TGCAGCGTTGGGGGTGGCTACACCTTC.

V is TRBV30 and J is TRBJ1-2; D uncertain. V lost 7 bases to trimming and J lost 7 bases, with 13 bases between them. This CDR3 spans 11 amino acids. Germline V gives CDR1 GTSNPN, CDR2 SVGIG (reference sequence). The CDR3 protein is CASPRSGGYTF. DNA for the CDR3: TGTGCCTCTCCGCGGAGTGGTGGCTACACCTTC.

The V and J genes are TRBV30 and TRBJ1-1, with a weak D call TRBD1 (6 bases). CDR1 GTSNPN and CDR2 SVGIG come from the germline V gene (reference sequence). The V end lost 2 bases, the J end lost 5 bases, and 12 bases lay between the germline ends. The CDR3 covers 13 residues. CDR3 protein: CAWSQIQGTEAFF. The CDR3 DNA follows: TGTGCCTGGAGTCAAATCCAGGGGACTGAAGCTTTCTTT.

This clone has only a few counts. J is TRBJ2-3 and V is TRBV7-9, with D uncertain. Between the trimmed V and J ends, which lost 2 bases and 6 bases, there was a span of 12 bases. The germline CDR1 and CDR2 sequences are SEHNR and FQNEAQ (reference sequence). This CDR3 contains 14 residues. As DNA, the CDR3 is TGTGCCAGCAGCTTACCCCGTAATGCTGATACGCAGTATTTT. Translated: CASSLPRNADTQYF.

J is TRBJ2-3 and V is TRBV4-3; D might be TRBD1 or TRBD2, each matching 5 bases. Trimming left V 0 bases short and J 0 bases short, with 10 bases between. Per the germline V gene, CDR1 is LGHNA and CDR2 is YSLEER. The CDR3 has 16 residues. The CDR3 DNA is TGCGCCAGCAGCCAAGATTGGGACCCTAGCACAGATACGCAGTATTTT. This codes for CASSQDWDPSTDTQYF.

This chain joins TRBV7-9 and TRBJ2-2; D unclear. Trimming took off 4 bases at V and 4 bases at J, with 7 bases between the two ends. Germline values: CDR1 SEHNR, CDR2 FQNEAQ (reference sequence). The CDR3 has 13 residues. The CDR3 sequence is CASSSRVTGELFF. CDR3 bases: TGTGCCAGCAGCTCCCGAGTCACCGGGGAGCTGTTTTTT.

This clone has only a few counts. The chain carries TRBV28 and TRBJ1-6; D uncertain. The CDR3 contains 16 residues. The germline V and J ends were trimmed by 7 bases and 4 bases, with 17 bases remaining between them. Per the germline V gene, CDR1 is MDHEN and CDR2 is SYDVKM. The CDR3, as DNA: TGTGCCAGCACCCTCCGGACGGGGAGATATAATTCACCCCTCCACTTT. It specifies CASTLRTGRYNSPLHF. Complete variable domain (other parts from reference TRBV28 and TRBJ1-6): DVKVTQSSRYLVKRTGEKVFLECVQDMDHENMFWYRQDPGLGLRLIYFSYDVKMKEKGDIPEGYSVSREKKERFSLILESASTNQTSMYLCASTLRTGRYNSPLHFGNGTRLTVT.

The V gene is TRBV5-1, the J gene TRBJ1-2, with D uncertain. V shed 0 bases and J shed 0 bases, with 9 bases lying between them. The CDR3 length is 15 residues. The germline gives CDR1 SGHRS, CDR2 YFSETQ. The DNA for the CDR3 is TGCGCCAGCAGCTTGGAAGGAAAACCTAACTATGGCTACACCTTC. The encoded protein is CASSLEGKPNYGYTF. Full variable domain (outside the CDR3, taken from reference TRBV5-1 and TRBJ1-2): KAGVTQTPRYLIKTRGQQVTLSCSPISGHRSVSWYQQTPGQGLQFLFEYFSETQRNKGNFPGRFSGRQFSNSRSEMNVSTLELGDSALYLCASSLEGKPNYGYTFGSGTRLTVV.

This chain connects TRBV14 to TRBJ1-1; D call uncertain. Trimming left V 4 bases short and J 0 bases short, with 15 bases between. Germline CDR1 SGHDN, CDR2 FVKESK. The CDR3 loop spans 16 amino acids. The CDR3 DNA is TGTGCCAGCAGCCCCAGTGCCGGCCTCATGAACACTGAAGCTTTCTTT. Amino acids: CASSPSAGLMNTEAFF.

The genes are TRBV27 and TRBJ2-7; 8 bases line up with TRBD1. With 5 bases clipped from V and 2 bases from J, the junction kept 11 bases outside the gene matches. This CDR3 comprises 16 residues. Germline V gives CDR1 MNHEY, CDR2 SMNVEV (reference sequence). The CDR3 spells CASSDRPGQATYEQYF. The CDR3, as DNA: TGTGCCAGCAGTGATAGACCGGGACAGGCAACCTACGAGCAGTACTTC.

The V call is TRBV30, the J call TRBJ1-1; TRBD1 might be the D (5 bases). Germline CDR1 reads GTSNPN; CDR2 reads SVGIG (reference sequence). CDR3 length: 12 residues. Trimming left V 5 bases short and J 0 bases short, with 7 bases between. CDR3 bases: TGTGCCTGGCTCAGGGTGAACACTGAAGCTTTCTTT. Translation gives CAWLRVNTEAFF.

This clone was counted a few times. This same CDR3 is encoded by further DNA sequences in the sample. The J gene is TRBJ2-7, the V gene TRBV15; D gene unclear. V was pared by 1 base and J by 4 bases, with 5 bases between. CDR3 size: 12 residues. In germline, CDR1 is LNHNV, CDR2 YYDKDF (reference sequence). The CDR3 region is CATSRGGYEQYF. CDR3 coding DNA: TGTGCCACCAGCAGAGGGGGTTACGAGCAGTACTTC.